Given below is one T cell receptor beta chain in context. Its antigen is still unknown. The sample comes from a study of siplizumab effects on memory and regulatory T cells. Generated by immunoSEQ multiplex PCR, the TCRdb table keeps only in-frame clones and is missing some. This repertoire shows roughly 100,000 clones, roughly 91% found once; its top ten account for 0.32%. Study conclusions and caveats: Unstimulated subsets accounted for the mapping of only a minor share of the clones that were alloreactive. Roughly 75-96% of proliferating CD4+ or CD8+ clones lacked a naive or memory phenotype that could be assigned.

Germline V gives CDR1 SGHVS, CDR2 FQNEAQ. V lost 1 base to trimming and J lost 0 bases, with 6 bases between them. The CDR3 is 14 residues long. The sample consisted of CD4+ T cells sorted from blood. V usage is TRBV7-8 and J usage is TRBJ1-1; D is uncertain. This TCR came from a human donor in good health. This CDR3 is CASSLDGMNTEAFF. Here the CDR3 DNA reads TGTGCCAGCAGCTTAGATGGGATGAACACTGAAGCTTTCTTT.